Below are 17 T cell receptor beta chains sequenced from a single sample in a study of blood T cell repertoires in COVID-19. Method: immunoSEQ multiplex PCR; TCRdb's copy keeps in-frame clones and lacks some. This table holds roughly 150,000 clones, under 80% found once. Sequencing input: peripheral blood. The receptors originated from a man in his 70s with acute or convalescent COVID-19.

The CDR3 DNA follows: TGTGCCAGCAGCTCCCGACAGGGGAAAGAGACCCAGTACTTC. Its translation is CASSSRQGKETQYF. V usage is TRBV7-6 and J usage is TRBJ2-5; TRBD1 matches 8 bases. CDR1 and CDR2 from the germline V gene are SGHVS and FNYEAQ. The ends lost 4 bases at V and 3 bases at J; junction bases unmatched: 4. The CDR3 is made up of 14 amino acids.

The rearrangement joins TRBV6-6 to TRBJ2-7; 8 nucleotides align to TRBD1. V was clipped by 5 bases and J by 7 bases; unmatched bases: 4. CDR3 length: 12 amino acids. The V gene's germline CDR1 is MNHNY and CDR2 SVGAGI (reference sequence). CDR3 residues: CASSRTGGEQYF. DNA of the CDR3: TGTGCCAGCAGTCGAACAGGGGGAGAGCAGTACTTC.

This chain uses TRBV24-1 with TRBJ1-2, with a tentative D call TRBD1 (6 bases). Germline CDR1 reads KGHDR; CDR2 reads SFDVKD. The CDR3 runs 13 residues. V was pared by 1 base and J by 7 bases, with 9 bases between. CDR3 loop: CATSDLTGSGYTF. In nucleotides, the CDR3 is TGTGCCACCAGTGATTTAACAGGGAGTGGCTACACCTTC.

The gene calls are TRBV29-1 and TRBJ1-2, with a weak D call TRBD1 (6 bases). Trimming removed 4 bases at V and 8 bases at J, with 23 bases between. This CDR3 has 15 amino acids. The V gene's germline CDR1 is SQVTM and CDR2 ANQGSEA. CDR3 nucleotide sequence: TGCAGCGTTGCAGTCCAGGGGTGGGACACGGGGGGCTACACCTTC. Encoded protein: CSVAVQGWDTGGYTF.

CDR3: CAWSTLAGSNEQFF. The CDR3 nucleotides are TGTGCCTGGAGCACACTAGCGGGAAGCAATGAGCAGTTCTTC. J is TRBJ2-1 and V is TRBV30; the match to TRBD2 covers 10 bases. CDR1 is GTSNPN, CDR2 SVGIG, per germline (reference sequence). This CDR3 has 14 amino acids. Trimming cost V 3 bases and J 6 bases; bases outside gene matches: 5. Filled out from reference TRBV30 and TRBJ2-1, the complete variable domain reads SQTIHQWPATLVQPVGSPLSLECTVEGTSNPNLYWYRQAAGRGLQLLFYSVGIGQISSEVPQNLSASRPQDRQFILSSKKLLLSDSGFYLCAWSTLAGSNEQFFGPGTRLTVL.

This chain joins TRBV6-5 and TRBJ1-1, with 7 bases lining up with TRBD1. This CDR3 has 14 residues. CDR1 is MNHEY and CDR2 is SVGAGI in the germline V gene. Trimming removed 6 bases from V and 11 bases from J; junction bases left unmatched: 15. The DNA of the CDR3 is TGTGCCAGCAGGGGAACGGCAGGGGGAGCCTCGGCTTTCTTT. It translates to CASRGTAGGASAFF.

The chain employs TRBV27 and TRBJ2-7, with D tentatively TRBD1 (5 bases). Germline lookup yields CDR1 MNHEY and CDR2 SMNVEV (reference sequence). The CDR3 spans 15 residues. Trimming removed 0 bases from V and 9 bases from J, with 18 bases in between. The CDR3, as DNA: TGTGCCAGCAGTTTATCACAGGAAATAATTAGGGGGCAGTACTTC. Translating it yields CASSLSQEIIRGQYF.

Comment on this clone: One end of the junction is discordant with germline, which a read error may explain. The CDR3 sequence: CASSSDTANTGELFF. In DNA, the CDR3 is TGTGCTAGCAGCTCCGACACCGCGAACACCGGGGAGCTGTTTTTT. The chain uses TRBV7-7 and TRBJ2-2; D remains unclear. The CDR3 loop spans 15 amino acids. The germline V gene encodes CDR1 SSHAT and CDR2 FNYEAQ (reference sequence).

Only a few counts were recorded for this clone. The chain carries TRBV28 and TRBJ2-7; 8 nucleotides line up with TRBD1. The CDR3 has 13 amino acids. The germline gives CDR1 MDHEN, CDR2 SYDVKM. The J segment lost 3 bases and the V segment lost 5 bases, leaving 3 bases of the junction unmatched. The CDR3 coding sequence is TGTGCCAGCAGTGACGGGACAGGCTACGAGCAGTACTTC. It is translated as CASSDGTGYEQYF.

This clone has just a few counts. The gene calls are TRBV19 and TRBJ2-1, with TRBD2 matching 11 bases. The germline gives CDR1 LNHDA, CDR2 SQIVND (reference sequence). The J segment lost 3 bases and the V segment lost 5 bases, leaving 6 bases of the junction unmatched. The length of the CDR3 is 16 residues. CDR3: CASSPRTSGHYNEQFF. The CDR3 DNA follows: TGTGCCAGTAGTCCCCGGACTAGCGGGCACTACAATGAGCAGTTCTTC.

J is TRBJ2-2 and V is TRBV13, with 7 bases that match TRBD1. Germline CDR1 and CDR2: PRHDT and FYEKMQ (reference sequence). The V gene end was trimmed by 0 bases and the J gene end by 0 bases; junction bases not matched to a gene: 10. The CDR3 is made up of 19 amino acids. The DNA of the CDR3 is TGTGCCAGCAGCTTAGGAACCGGGACAGCCGAAGCGAACACCGGGGAGCTGTTTTTT. Translation: CASSLGTGTAEANTGELFF.

The chain recombines TRBV6-1 with TRBJ1-6; D perhaps matches TRBD1 (6 bases). CDR3 length: 22 residues. V dropped 2 bases and J dropped 0 bases, with 26 bases sitting between them. Germline loops: CDR1 MNHNS, CDR2 SASEGT. The DNA for the CDR3 is TGTGCCAGCAGTGAAACTAGATCCTACCAGGGCAGGGGAAGCTCCTATAATTCACCCCTCCACTTT. Residues: CASSETRSYQGRGSSYNSPLHF.

The gene calls are TRBV28 and TRBJ1-1; 11 positions match TRBD1. With 6 bases clipped from V and 7 bases from J, the junction kept 7 bases outside the gene matches. The CDR3 is made up of 14 amino acids. Per the germline V gene, CDR1 is MDHEN and CDR2 is SYDVKM. In nucleotides, the CDR3 is TGTGCCAGCAGCATAGGACAGGGGGCTTTTGAAGCTTTCTTT. This codes for CASSIGQGAFEAFF. Together with reference TRBV28 and TRBJ1-1, the CDR3 gives the full variable domain: DVKVTQSSRYLVKRTGEKVFLECVQDMDHENMFWYRQDPGLGLRLIYFSYDVKMKEKGDIPEGYSVSREKKERFSLILESASTNQTSMYLCASSIGQGAFEAFFGQGTRLTVV.

The rearrangement links TRBV7-8 to TRBJ2-5; D is perhaps TRBD1 (6 bases). The CDR3 covers 15 residues. V shed 5 bases and J shed 3 bases, with 16 bases lying between them. The germline V gene encodes CDR1 SGHVS and CDR2 FQNEAQ. The CDR3 DNA follows: TGTGCCAGCAGCCAAGACAGGCAGAGGGAAGAGACCCAGTACTTC. Translation gives CASSQDRQREETQYF.

This clone has just one count. The junction does not match germline at one end; this may be a read error. The V and J genes are TRBV7-7 and TRBJ2-7; 10 nucleotides match TRBD1. This CDR3 is built from 15 residues. CDR1 is SSHAT, CDR2 FNYEAQ, per germline (reference sequence). In DNA form, the CDR3 reads TGTGCTAGCAGCGCTGGGACAGGGGTTTCTTACGAGCAGTACTTC. Translating gives CASSAGTGVSYEQYF.

The chain couples TRBV19 to TRBJ1-2, with 8 bases that match TRBD1. V was pared by 5 bases and J by 4 bases, with 9 bases of the junction left unmatched. Per germline, CDR1 LNHDA and CDR2 SQIVND (reference sequence). There are 15 residues in the CDR3. The CDR3 protein is CASSQQGAESYGYTF. As DNA, the CDR3 is TGTGCCAGTAGTCAGCAGGGGGCGGAGAGCTATGGCTACACCTTC.

The table lists this clone with a count of one. The CDR3 reads CASSPDRMNTEAFF. The CDR3 DNA follows: TGTGCCAGCAGTCCGGACAGGATGAACACTGAAGCTTTCTTT. The V call is TRBV2, the J call TRBJ1-1, with TRBD1 matching 7 bases. The CDR3 sequence is 14 residues long. Germline V CDR1 and CDR2: SNHLY, FYNNEI. J lost 0 bases, V lost 5 bases, and 3 bases had no gene match.